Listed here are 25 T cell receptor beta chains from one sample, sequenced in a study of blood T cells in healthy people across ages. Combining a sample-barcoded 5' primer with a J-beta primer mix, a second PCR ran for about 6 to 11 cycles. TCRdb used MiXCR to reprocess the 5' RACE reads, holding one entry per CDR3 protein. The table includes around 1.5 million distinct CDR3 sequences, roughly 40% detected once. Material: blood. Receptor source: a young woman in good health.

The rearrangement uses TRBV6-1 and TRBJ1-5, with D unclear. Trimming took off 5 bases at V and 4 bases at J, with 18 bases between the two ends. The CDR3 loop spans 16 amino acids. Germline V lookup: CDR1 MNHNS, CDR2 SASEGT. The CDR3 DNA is TGTGCCAGCAGTCGAAAGGGCAGCGGCGGAAATCAGCCCCAGCATTTT. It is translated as CASSRKGSGGNQPQHF.

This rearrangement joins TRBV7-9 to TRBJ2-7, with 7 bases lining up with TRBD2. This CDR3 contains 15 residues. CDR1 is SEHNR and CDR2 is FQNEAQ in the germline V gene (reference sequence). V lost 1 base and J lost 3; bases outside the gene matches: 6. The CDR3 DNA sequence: TGTGCCAGCAGCTTAGGAGACGGGAGGTTCTACGAGCAGTACTTC. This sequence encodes CASSLGDGRFYEQYF.

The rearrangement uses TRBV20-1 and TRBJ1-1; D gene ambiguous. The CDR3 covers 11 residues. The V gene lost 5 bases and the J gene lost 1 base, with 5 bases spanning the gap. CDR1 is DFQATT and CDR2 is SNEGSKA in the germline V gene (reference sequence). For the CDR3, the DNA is TGCAGTGCTGAAGGGAACACTGAAGCTTTCTTT. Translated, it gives CSAEGNTEAFF.

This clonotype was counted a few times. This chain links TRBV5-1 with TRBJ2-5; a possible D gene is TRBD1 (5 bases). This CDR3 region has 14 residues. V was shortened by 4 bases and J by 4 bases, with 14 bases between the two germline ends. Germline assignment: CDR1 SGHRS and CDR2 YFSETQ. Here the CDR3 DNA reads TGCGCCAGCAGCCCCCAGGCAGGGCTAGAGACCCAGTACTTC. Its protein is CASSPQAGLETQYF.

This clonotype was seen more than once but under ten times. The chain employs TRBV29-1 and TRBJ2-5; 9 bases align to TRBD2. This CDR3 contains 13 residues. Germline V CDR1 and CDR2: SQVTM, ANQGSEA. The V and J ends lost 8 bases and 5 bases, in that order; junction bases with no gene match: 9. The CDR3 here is CSSLASGTETQYF. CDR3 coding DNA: TGCAGCAGCCTGGCTAGCGGGACCGAGACCCAGTACTTC.

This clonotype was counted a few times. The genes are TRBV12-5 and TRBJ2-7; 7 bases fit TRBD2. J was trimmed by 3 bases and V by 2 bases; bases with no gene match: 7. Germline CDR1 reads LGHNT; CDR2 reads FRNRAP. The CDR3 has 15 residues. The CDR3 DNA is TGTGCTAGTGGTTTGAGGCCTAGCGGAGACTACGAGCAGTACTTC. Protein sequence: CASGLRPSGDYEQYF.

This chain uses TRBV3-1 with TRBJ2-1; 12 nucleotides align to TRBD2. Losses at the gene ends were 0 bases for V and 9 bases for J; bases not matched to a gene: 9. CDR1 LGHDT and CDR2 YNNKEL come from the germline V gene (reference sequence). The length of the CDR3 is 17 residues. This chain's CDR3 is CASSQDSSGGAAGEQFF. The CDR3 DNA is TGTGCCAGCAGCCAAGACTCTAGCGGGGGGGCCGCTGGTGAGCAGTTCTTC.

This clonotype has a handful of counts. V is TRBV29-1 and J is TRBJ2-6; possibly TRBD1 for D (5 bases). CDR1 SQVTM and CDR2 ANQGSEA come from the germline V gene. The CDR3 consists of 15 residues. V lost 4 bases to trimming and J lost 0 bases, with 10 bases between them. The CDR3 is CSVVDSTSGANVLTF. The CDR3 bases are TGCAGCGTTGTTGACAGTACCTCTGGGGCCAACGTCCTGACTTTC.

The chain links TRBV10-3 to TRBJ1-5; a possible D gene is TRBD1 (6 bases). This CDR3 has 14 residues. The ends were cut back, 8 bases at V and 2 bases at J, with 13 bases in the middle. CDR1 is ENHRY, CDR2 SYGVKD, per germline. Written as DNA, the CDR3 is TGTGCCATCTTTCCAGGGGCAGGCAATCAGCCCCAGCATTTT. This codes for CAIFPGAGNQPQHF.

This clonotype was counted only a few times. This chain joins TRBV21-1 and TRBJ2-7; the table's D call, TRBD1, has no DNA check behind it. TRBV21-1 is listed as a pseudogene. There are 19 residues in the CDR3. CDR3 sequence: CASSNIYRSGTGQSYEQYF. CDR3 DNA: TGTGCCAGCAGCAATATTTATAGGTCAGGGACAGGCCAATCCTACGAGCAGTACTTC.

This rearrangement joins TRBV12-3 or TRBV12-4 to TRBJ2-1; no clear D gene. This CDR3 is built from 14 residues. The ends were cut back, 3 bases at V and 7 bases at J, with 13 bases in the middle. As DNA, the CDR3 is TGTGCCAGCAGTTTCGCCGGGCCTAAAAATGAGCAGTTCTTC. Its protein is CASSFAGPKNEQFF.

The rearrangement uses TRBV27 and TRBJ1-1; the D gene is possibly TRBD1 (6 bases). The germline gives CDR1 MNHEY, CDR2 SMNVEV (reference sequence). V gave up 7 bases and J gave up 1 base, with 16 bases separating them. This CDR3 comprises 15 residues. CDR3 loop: CASTTRGHGNTEAFF. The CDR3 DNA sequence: TGTGCCAGCACGACCAGGGGACATGGGAACACTGAAGCTTTCTTT.

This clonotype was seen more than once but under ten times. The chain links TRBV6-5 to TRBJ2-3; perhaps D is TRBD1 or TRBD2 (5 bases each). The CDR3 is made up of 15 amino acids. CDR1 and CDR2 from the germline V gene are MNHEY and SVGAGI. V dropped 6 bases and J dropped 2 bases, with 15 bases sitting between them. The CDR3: CASRRGPLATDTQYF. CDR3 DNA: TGTGCCAGCAGGAGGGGCCCCCTGGCCACAGATACGCAGTATTTT.

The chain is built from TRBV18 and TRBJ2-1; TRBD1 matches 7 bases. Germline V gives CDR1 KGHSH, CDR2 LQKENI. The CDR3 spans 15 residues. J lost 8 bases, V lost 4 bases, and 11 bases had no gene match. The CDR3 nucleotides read TGTGCCAGCTCACTGACGGGACAGACCCAAGATGAGCAGTTCTTC. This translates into CASSLTGQTQDEQFF.

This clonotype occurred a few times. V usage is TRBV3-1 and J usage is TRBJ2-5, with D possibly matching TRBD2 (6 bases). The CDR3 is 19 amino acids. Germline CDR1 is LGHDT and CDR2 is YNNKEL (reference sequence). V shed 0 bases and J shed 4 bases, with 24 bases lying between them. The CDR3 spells CASSQDPRVAEMYGETQYF. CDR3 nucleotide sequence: TGTGCCAGCAGCCAAGATCCCCGTGTAGCGGAGATGTATGGAGAGACCCAGTACTTC.

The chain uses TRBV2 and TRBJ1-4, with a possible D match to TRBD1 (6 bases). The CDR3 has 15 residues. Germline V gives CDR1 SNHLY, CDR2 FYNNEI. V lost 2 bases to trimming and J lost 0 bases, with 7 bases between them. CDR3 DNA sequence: TGTGCCAGCAGTGAACAGGGGTCAACTAATGAAAAACTGTTTTTT. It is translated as CASSEQGSTNEKLFF.

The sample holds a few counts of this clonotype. The DNA for the CDR3 is TGCAGGGCCCTCCGTGGTGCCTACGAGCAGTACTTC. Translating it yields CRALRGAYEQYF. The rearrangement uses TRBV20-1 and TRBJ2-7; the D is unclear. CDR3 size: 12 residues. Germline V CDR1 and CDR2: DFQATT, SNEGSKA (reference sequence).

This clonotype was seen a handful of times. CDR3 residues: CASSEEGLAYEQYF. In nucleotides, the CDR3 is TGTGCCAGCAGCGAGGAGGGACTAGCATACGAGCAGTACTTC. The chain combines TRBV9 with TRBJ2-7; 9 bases are a match to TRBD2. CDR1 and CDR2 (germline): SGDLS, YYNGEE. V dropped 3 bases and J dropped 4; count of bases not matched to a gene: 5. The CDR3 consists of 14 residues.

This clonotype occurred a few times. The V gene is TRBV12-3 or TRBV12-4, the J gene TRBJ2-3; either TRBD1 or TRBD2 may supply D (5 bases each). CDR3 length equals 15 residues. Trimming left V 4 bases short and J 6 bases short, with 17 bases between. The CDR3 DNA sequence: TGTGCCAGCAGTTCAACTAGTGGTGGGGCGGATACGCAGTATTTT. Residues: CASSSTSGGADTQYF.

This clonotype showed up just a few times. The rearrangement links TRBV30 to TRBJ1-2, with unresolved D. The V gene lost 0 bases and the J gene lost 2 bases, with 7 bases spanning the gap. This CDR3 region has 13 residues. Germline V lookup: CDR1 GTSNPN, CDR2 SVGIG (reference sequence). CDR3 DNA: TGTGCCTGGAGTGTAGAGTGGAACTATGGCTACACCTTC. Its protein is CAWSVEWNYGYTF.

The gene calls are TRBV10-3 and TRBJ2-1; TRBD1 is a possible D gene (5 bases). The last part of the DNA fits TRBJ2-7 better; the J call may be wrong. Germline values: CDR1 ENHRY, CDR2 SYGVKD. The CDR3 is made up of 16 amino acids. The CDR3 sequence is CAISGPDSASYNEQYF. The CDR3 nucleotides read TGTGCCATCAGCGGGCCAGACAGCGCTTCCTACAATGAGCAGTACTTC.

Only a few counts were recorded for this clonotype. The CDR3 DNA follows: TGTGCCAGCAAAATACAGGGCGGCTCCTACGAGCAGTACTTC. Amino acids: CASKIQGGSYEQYF. This chain connects TRBV28 to TRBJ2-7; TRBD1 is a possible D gene (6 bases). Deletions cut 7 bases from V and 0 bases from J, with 13 bases between. The CDR3 is 14 amino acids. Per the germline V gene, CDR1 is MDHEN and CDR2 is SYDVKM.

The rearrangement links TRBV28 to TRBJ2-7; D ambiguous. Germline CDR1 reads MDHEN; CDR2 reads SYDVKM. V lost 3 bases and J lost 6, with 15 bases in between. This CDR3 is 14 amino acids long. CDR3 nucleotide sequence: TGTGCCAGCAGTTTCGGGCCCCTCAAGGGCGAGCAGTACTTC. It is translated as CASSFGPLKGEQYF.

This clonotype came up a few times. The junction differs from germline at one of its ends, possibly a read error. Written as DNA, the CDR3 is TGTGCCAGCAGGGACAGGTGGGAAGACACCCAGTACTTC. This codes for CASRDRWEDTQYF. The chain joins TRBV6-1 to TRBJ2-5; TRBD1 aligns across 7 bases. CDR1 MNHNS and CDR2 SASEGT come from the germline V gene. CDR3 length equals 13 residues.

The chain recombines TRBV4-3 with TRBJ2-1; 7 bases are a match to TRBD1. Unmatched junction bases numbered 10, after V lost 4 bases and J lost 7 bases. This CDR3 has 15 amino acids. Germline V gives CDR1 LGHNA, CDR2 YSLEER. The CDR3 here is CASSLRGGQFNEQFF. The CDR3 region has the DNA TGCGCCAGCAGCCTCCGAGGGGGACAGTTTAATGAGCAGTTCTTC.